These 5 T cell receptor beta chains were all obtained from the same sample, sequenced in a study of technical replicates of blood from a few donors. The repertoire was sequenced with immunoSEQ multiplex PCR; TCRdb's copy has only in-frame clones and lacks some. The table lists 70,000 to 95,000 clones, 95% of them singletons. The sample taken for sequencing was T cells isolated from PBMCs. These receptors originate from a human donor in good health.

The CDR3 sequence is CASSSTTGMDTEAFF. CDR3 in DNA: TGTGCCAGCAGTTCCACGACAGGGATGGACACTGAAGCTTTCTTT. V gene TRBV6-1 combines with J gene TRBJ1-1; 7 bases fit TRBD1. J was trimmed by 3 bases and V by 5 bases; bases with no gene match: 9. Germline V lookup: CDR1 MNHNS, CDR2 SASEGT. The CDR3 spans 15 residues.

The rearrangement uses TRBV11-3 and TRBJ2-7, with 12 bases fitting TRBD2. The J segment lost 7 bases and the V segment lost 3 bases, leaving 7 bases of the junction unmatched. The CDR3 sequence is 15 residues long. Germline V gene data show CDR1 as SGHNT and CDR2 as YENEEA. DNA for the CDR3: TGTGCCAGCAGCTTGTCTAGCGGGGGGGCGTGGGAGCAGTACTTC. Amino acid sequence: CASSLSSGGAWEQYF. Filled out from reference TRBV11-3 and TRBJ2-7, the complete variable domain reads EAGVVQSPRYKIIEKKQPVAFWCNPISGHNTLYWYLQNLGQGPELLIRYENEEAVDDSQLPKDRFSAERLKGVDSTLKIQPAELGDSAVYLCASSLSSGGAWEQYFGPGTRLTVT.

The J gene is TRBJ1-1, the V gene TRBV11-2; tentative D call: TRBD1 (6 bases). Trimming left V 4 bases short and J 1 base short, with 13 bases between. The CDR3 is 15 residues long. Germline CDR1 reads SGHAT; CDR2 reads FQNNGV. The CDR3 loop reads CASSSPIQGNTEAFF. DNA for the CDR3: TGTGCCAGCAGCTCGCCAATACAGGGGAACACTGAAGCTTTCTTT.

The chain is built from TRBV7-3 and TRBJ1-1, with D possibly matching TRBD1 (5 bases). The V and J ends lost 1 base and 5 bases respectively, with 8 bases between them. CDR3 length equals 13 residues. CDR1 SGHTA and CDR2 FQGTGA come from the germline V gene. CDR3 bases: TGTGCCAGCAGCTTAATGGGGGGTACTGAAGCTTTCTTT. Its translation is CASSLMGGTEAFF.

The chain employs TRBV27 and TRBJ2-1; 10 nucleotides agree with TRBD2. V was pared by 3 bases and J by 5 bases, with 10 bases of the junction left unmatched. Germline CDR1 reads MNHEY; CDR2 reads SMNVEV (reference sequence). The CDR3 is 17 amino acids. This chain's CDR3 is CASSFSLGLAEDNEQFF. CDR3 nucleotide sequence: TGTGCCAGCAGTTTTTCCCTCGGACTAGCGGAGGACAATGAGCAGTTCTTC.